The 2 T cell receptor beta chains given below trace back to one sample, sequenced in a study of graft-versus-host responses after intestinal transplantation. The time point here: postoperative day 105 after intestinal transplantation (dayNNNN = postoperative day). Assay used: immunoSEQ multiplex PCR; TCRdb lists only in-frame clones, some missing. The sample yields 9,500 to 12,000 clones, roughly nine tenths seen once. This specimen was PBMCs, taken 105 days after intestinal transplantation. The source of these receptors is a human patient who received an intestinal transplant, so some T cells may come from the graft donor.

This clone appeared a few times. The chain recombines TRBV11-2 with TRBJ1-4; D might be TRBD1 (5 bases). V was clipped by 2 bases and J by 5 bases, with 18 bases between them. CDR1 is SGHAT and CDR2 is FQNNGV in the germline V gene. The CDR3 is 17 residues long. DNA for the CDR3: TGTGCCAGCAGCTTACACCCCCGGGGAGGGGCGAATGAAAAACTGTTTTTT. Protein product: CASSLHPRGGANEKLFF.

The J gene is TRBJ2-4, the V gene TRBV2, with TRBD2 matching over 7 bases. Unmatched junction bases numbered 9, after V lost 6 bases and J lost 1 base. Germline assignment: CDR1 SNHLY and CDR2 FYNNEI. The CDR3 consists of 16 residues. CDR3 coding DNA: TGTGCCAGCAGCGTTAGCGGGCGTGAGGCCAAAAACATTCAGTACTTC. This codes for CASSVSGREAKNIQYF.